This record looks at one T cell receptor beta chain sequence and its context. This sample was included in a study of blood T cell repertoires in COVID-19. Study-wide background: Samples came from the United States, Italy and Spain, spanning acute and convalescent COVID-19. Nucleic acid was either cDNA or gDNA, and it came from T cells, B-cell-depleted T cells, or PBMCs.

Original processing notes: Amplification from reference gene primers served as the basis for estimated nucleated cell counts. Libraries were prepared by immunoSEQ multiplex PCR; TCRdb keeps only in-frame clonotypes and omits some of them. V and J calls and clone size follow that table, whereas D and trimming were derived from the DNA. The table lists over 40,000 clones, approximately 86% of them singletons. The clonotype comes from an elderly woman with acute or convalescent COVID-19. The sequenced sample was peripheral blood.

The CDR3 sequence: CASSPPLDTVLLHF. DNA for the CDR3: TGTGCCAGCTCACCACCGTTGGACACGGTCCTCCTCCACTTT. V and J are TRBV18 and TRBJ1-6, with D possibly being TRBD1 (5 bases). Trimming removed 0 bases at V and 15 bases at J, with 15 bases between. Per germline, CDR1 KGHSH and CDR2 LQKENI. This CDR3 has 14 residues.